This T cell receptor (beta chain) was obtained from a study of post-analysis software for immune sequencing data. About the study: The study covered relapsing-remitting, secondary progressive and progressive-relapsing courses of multiple sclerosis. Findings and limits, study-wide: Patients carried roughly 5 TRBV segments more frequently than controls did, and TRBV5-6, TRBV5-1 and TRBV20-1 were among them. Significantly decreased normalized Chao1 diversity was recorded for multiple sclerosis patients relative to controls.

Between the trimmed V and J ends, which lost 0 bases and 2 bases, there was a span of 10 bases. Germline assignment: CDR1 KGHSH and CDR2 LQKENI. The length of the CDR3 is 15 residues. TCR beta libraries were prepared from cDNA with unique molecular identifiers. Using its own MiXCR run on the PCR reads, TCRdb lists one record per CDR3 protein. This table has about 430,000 distinct CDR3 sequences, less than 40% appearing once. This clonotype has more than one count but fewer than ten. Antigen: not known. Material for sequencing was blood. The V gene is TRBV18, the J gene TRBJ2-5; no clear D. The sequence was obtained from a girl between 2 and 10 years old with multiple sclerosis. CDR3 residues: CASSPPSSAQETQYF. CDR3 DNA: TGTGCCAGCTCACCACCGTCGTCGGCACAAGAGACCCAGTACTTC.